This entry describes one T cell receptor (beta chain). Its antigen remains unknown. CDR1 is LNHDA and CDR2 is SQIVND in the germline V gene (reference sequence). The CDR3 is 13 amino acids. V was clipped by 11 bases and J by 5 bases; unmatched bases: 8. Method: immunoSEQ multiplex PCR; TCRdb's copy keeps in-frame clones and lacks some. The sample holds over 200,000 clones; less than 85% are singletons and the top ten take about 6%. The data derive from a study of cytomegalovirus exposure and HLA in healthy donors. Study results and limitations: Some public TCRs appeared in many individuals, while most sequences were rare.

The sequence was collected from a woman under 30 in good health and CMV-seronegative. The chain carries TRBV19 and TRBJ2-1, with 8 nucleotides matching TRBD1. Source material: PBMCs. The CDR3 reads CAALSGQDNEQFF. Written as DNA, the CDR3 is TGTGCCGCGCTTTCGGGACAGGACAATGAGCAGTTCTTC.